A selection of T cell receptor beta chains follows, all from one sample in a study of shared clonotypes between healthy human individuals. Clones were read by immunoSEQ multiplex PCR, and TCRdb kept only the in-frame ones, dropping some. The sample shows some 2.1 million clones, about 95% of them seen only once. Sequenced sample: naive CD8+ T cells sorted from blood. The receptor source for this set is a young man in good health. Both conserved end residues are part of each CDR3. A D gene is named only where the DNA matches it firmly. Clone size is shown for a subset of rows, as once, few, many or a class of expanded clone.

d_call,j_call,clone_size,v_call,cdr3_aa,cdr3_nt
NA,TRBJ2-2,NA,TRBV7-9,CASSFDPRDFDGELFF,TGTGCCAGCAGCTTCGACCCCCGGGACTTCGATGGGGAGCTGTTTTTT
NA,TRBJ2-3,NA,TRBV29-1,CSVGARAASTDTQYF,TGCAGCGTGGGGGCGAGGGCGGCTTCCACAGATACGCAGTATTTT
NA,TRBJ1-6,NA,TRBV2,CASRDSWNSPLHF,TGTGCCAGCAGGGACAGCTGGAATTCACCCCTCCACTTT
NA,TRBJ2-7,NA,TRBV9,CASSEEGQSSYEQYF,TGTGCCAGCAGCGAAGAAGGCCAAAGCTCCTACGAGCAGTACTTC
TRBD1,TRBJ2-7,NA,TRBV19,CASGDRGNEQYF,TGTGCCAGTGGGGACAGGGGCAACGAGCAGTACTTC
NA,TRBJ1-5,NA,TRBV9,CASSVDPGNQPQHF,TGTGCCAGCAGCGTAGATCCGGGCAATCAGCCCCAGCATTTT
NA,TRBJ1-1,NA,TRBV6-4,CASSDPRTENTEAFF,TGTGCCAGCAGTGACCCACGGACCGAAAACACTGAAGCTTTCTTT
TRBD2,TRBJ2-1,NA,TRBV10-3,CATEIAGGDVRNEQFF,TGTGCCACCGAGATAGCGGGAGGTGACGTGAGGAATGAGCAGTTCTTC
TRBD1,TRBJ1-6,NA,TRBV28,CASRTSGDRGNSPLHF,TGTGCCAGCAGAACTTCAGGGGACAGAGGGAATTCACCCCTCCACTTT
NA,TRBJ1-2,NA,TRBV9,CASSVDGTANYGYTF,TGTGCCAGCAGCGTAGACGGGACCGCTAACTATGGCTACACCTTC
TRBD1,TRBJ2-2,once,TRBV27,CASSSRQGDTGELFF,TGTGCCAGCAGTTCCCGACAGGGGGACACCGGGGAGCTGTTTTTT
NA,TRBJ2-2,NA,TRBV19,CASSTPQPPRTGELFF,TGTGCCAGTAGTACACCCCAACCCCCCCGGACCGGGGAGCTGTTTTTT
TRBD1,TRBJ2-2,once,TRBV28,CASSGYGGQAYAGELFF,TGTGCCAGCAGTGGGTACGGGGGACAGGCTTACGCCGGGGAGCTGTTTTTT
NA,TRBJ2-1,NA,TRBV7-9,CASSLGAGGIYNEQFF,TGTGCCAGCAGCTTAGGCGCCGGGGGCATCTACAATGAGCAGTTCTTC
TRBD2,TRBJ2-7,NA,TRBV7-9,CASSLSLAGGYEQYF,TGTGCCAGCAGCTTGTCTCTAGCGGGGGGCTACGAGCAGTACTTC
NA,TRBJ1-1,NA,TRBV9,CASSQPGIGTEAFF,TGTGCCAGCAGCCAACCCGGGATAGGCACTGAAGCTTTCTTT
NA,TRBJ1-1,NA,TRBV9,CASSASTLNTEAFF,TGTGCCAGCAGCGCCTCGACTCTGAACACTGAAGCTTTCTTT
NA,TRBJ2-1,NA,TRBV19,CASSIVAGNEQFF,TGTGCCAGTAGTATAGTGGCGGGGAATGAGCAGTTCTTC
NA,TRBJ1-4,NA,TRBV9,CASSKGGLAEKLFF,TGTGCCAGCAGCAAAGGAGGGTTGGCTGAAAAACTGTTTTTT
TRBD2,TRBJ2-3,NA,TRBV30,CAWRGTSFGTDTQYF,TGTGCCTGGAGAGGGACTAGTTTCGGCACAGATACGCAGTATTTT
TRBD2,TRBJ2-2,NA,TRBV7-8,CASSTRVAGVTGELFF,TGTGCCAGCAGCACCCGGGTAGCGGGAGTCACCGGGGAGCTGTTTTTT
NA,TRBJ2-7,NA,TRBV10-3,CAISEGRTSYEQYF,TGTGCCATCAGTGAAGGGCGGACCTCCTACGAGCAGTACTTC
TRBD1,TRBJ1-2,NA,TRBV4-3,CASSQEAQPGGVYGYTF,TGCGCCAGCAGCCAAGAAGCACAGCCAGGGGGAGTCTATGGCTACACCTTC
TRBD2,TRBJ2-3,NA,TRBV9,CASSVVAGSTDTQYF,TGTGCCAGCAGCGTAGTAGCGGGGAGCACAGATACGCAGTATTTT
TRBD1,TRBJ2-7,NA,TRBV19,CASSTMDRAGEQYF,TGTGCCAGTAGTACGATGGACAGGGCTGGCGAGCAGTACTTC
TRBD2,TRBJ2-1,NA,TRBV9,CASSASGTREYNEQFF,TGTGCCAGCAGCGCATCCGGGACTAGAGAATACAATGAGCAGTTCTTC
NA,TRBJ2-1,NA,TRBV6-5,CASSYSWGEEYNEQFF,TGTGCCAGCAGTTACTCCTGGGGAGAGGAATACAATGAGCAGTTCTTC
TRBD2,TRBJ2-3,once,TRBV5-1,CASSRGGSPDTQYF,TGCGCCAGCAGCAGGGGCGGGAGTCCAGATACGCAGTATTTT
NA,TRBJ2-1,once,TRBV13,CASSLGPGVYNEQFF,TGTGCCAGCAGCTTAGGCCCGGGGGTATACAATGAGCAGTTCTTC
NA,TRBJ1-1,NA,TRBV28,CASSKIFGSTEAFF,TGTGCCAGCAGTAAAATATTCGGGAGCACTGAAGCTTTCTTT
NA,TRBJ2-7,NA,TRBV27,CASSLSIASEAYEQYF,TGTGCCAGCAGTTTAAGTATCGCTAGCGAGGCCTACGAGCAGTACTTC
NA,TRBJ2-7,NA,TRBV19,CASSMGGNHEQYF,TGTGCCAGTAGTATGGGGGGAAACCACGAGCAGTACTTC
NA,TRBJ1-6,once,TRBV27,CASSSDSLVGSPLHF,TGTGCCAGCAGCTCCGACAGCCTGGTGGGGTCACCCCTCCACTTT
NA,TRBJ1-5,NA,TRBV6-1,CASSEGGSSFSYSNQPQHF,TGTGCCAGCAGTGAAGGAGGTTCGTCGTTCTCTTATAGCAATCAGCCCCAGCATTTT
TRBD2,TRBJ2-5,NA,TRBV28,CASSLFTSGKRQETQYF,TGTGCCAGCAGTTTGTTCACTAGCGGAAAAAGACAAGAGACCCAGTACTTC
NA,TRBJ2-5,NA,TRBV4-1,CASSQGARDKETQYF,TGCGCCAGCAGCCAAGGAGCCAGGGACAAAGAGACCCAGTACTTC
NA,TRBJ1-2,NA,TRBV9,CASSVATGGLYGYTF,TGTGCCAGCAGCGTAGCTACGGGGGGTCTCTATGGCTACACCTTC
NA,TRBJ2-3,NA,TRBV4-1,CASSQEEGGSTDTQYF,TGCGCCAGCAGCCAAGAGGAGGGGGGGAGCACAGATACGCAGTATTTT
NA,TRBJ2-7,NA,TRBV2,CVSTGVLTYEQYF,TGTGTCAGCACGGGGGTCCTTACCTACGAGCAGTACTTC
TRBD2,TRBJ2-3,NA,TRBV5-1,CASSSSSGVGDTQYF,TGCGCCAGCAGCTCCTCTAGCGGGGTAGGAGATACGCAGTATTTT